The rows below give T cell receptor beta chains drawn from one sample of a study of long-term antiretroviral therapy in people with HIV. The assay was immunoSEQ multiplex PCR, and TCRdb's table has in-frame clones only and misses some. Here the sample spans 20,000 to 25,000 clones, 70% to 80% being singletons. Sequenced material: unsorted PBMCs, taken around 1.8 years before starting antiretroviral therapy. Receptors were obtained from a woman aged 40 to 55 with HIV. CDR3s include the opening cysteine and the closing phenylalanine or tryptophan. The order of the fields is D gene, J gene, V gene, clone size, CDR3 DNA, CDR3 protein. The D gene is left open where the match is weak. The size of a clone is reported for some rows only, either as once, few or many, or as a class for expanded clones.

D gene: -; J gene: TRBJ1-1; V gene: TRBV30; clone size: -; CDR3 DNA: TGTGCCCGCAGGGTTAGTGAGAACACTGAAGCTTTCTTT; CDR3 protein: CARRVSENTEAFF
D gene: TRBD2; J gene: TRBJ2-3; V gene: TRBV7-2; clone size: -; CDR3 DNA: TGTGCCAGCAGCCGCGGGGGGGAAGCAGATACGCAGTATTTT; CDR3 protein: CASSRGGEADTQYF
D gene: -; J gene: TRBJ1-1; V gene: TRBV4-1; clone size: -; CDR3 DNA: TGCGCCAGCAGCCAAGATAAGGTTCACACTGAAGCTTTCTTT; CDR3 protein: CASSQDKVHTEAFF
D gene: -; J gene: TRBJ1-4; V gene: TRBV19; clone size: -; CDR3 DNA: TGTGCCAGTAGTAAGTTCCGACATGGGGAAAAACTGTTTTTT; CDR3 protein: CASSKFRHGEKLFF
D gene: TRBD2; J gene: TRBJ2-3; V gene: TRBV27; clone size: -; CDR3 DNA: TGTGCCTCGGGGGCTAACGGGGGGGGCACAGATACGCAGTATTTT; CDR3 protein: CASGANGGGTDTQYF
D gene: -; J gene: TRBJ2-7; V gene: TRBV2; clone size: -; CDR3 DNA: TGTGCCAGCAGTCCGGGACGGGACTACGAGCAGTACTTC; CDR3 protein: CASSPGRDYEQYF
D gene: -; J gene: TRBJ2-3; V gene: TRBV4-1; clone size: -; CDR3 DNA: TGCGCCAGCAGCCAAGTACAGGGAGAGGGAGATACGCAGTATTTT; CDR3 protein: CASSQVQGEGDTQYF
D gene: -; J gene: TRBJ2-6; V gene: TRBV11-2; clone size: few; CDR3 DNA: TGTGCCAGCAGCCCACACCTGGGCGATGGGGCCAACGTCCTGACTTTC; CDR3 protein: CASSPHLGDGANVLTF
D gene: -; J gene: TRBJ2-7; V gene: TRBV5-1; clone size: -; CDR3 DNA: TGCGCCAGCAGCTTGGAGCAAAGAACCTACGAGCAGTACTTC; CDR3 protein: CASSLEQRTYEQYF
D gene: TRBD1; J gene: TRBJ1-2; V gene: TRBV4-1; clone size: few; CDR3 DNA: TGCGCCAGCAGCCAAGACTCGGGACAGTCTAACTATGGCTACACCTTC; CDR3 protein: CASSQDSGQSNYGYTF
D gene: -; J gene: TRBJ2-1; V gene: TRBV7-9; clone size: -; CDR3 DNA: TGTGCCAGCAGCTTATGGGGGGCTCGCTCCTACAATGAGCAGTTCTTC; CDR3 protein: CASSLWGARSYNEQFF
D gene: -; J gene: TRBJ2-7; V gene: TRBV10-1; clone size: -; CDR3 DNA: TGCGCCAGCAGATCGATGGACGGCTCCTACGAGCAGTACTTC; CDR3 protein: CASRSMDGSYEQYF
D gene: -; J gene: TRBJ2-4; V gene: TRBV5-1; clone size: -; CDR3 DNA: TGCGCCAGCAGCTTGGCGAGTAGCGTAAACGCCAAAAACATTCAGTACTTC; CDR3 protein: CASSLASSVNAKNIQYF